The 32 T cell receptor beta chains presented below share a single source sample, sequenced in a study of PD-1 blockade in classical Hodgkin lymphoma. Libraries were prepared by immunoSEQ multiplex PCR; TCRdb keeps only in-frame clonotypes and omits some of them. The sample holds about 94,000 clones; nearly 90% are singletons and the top ten take over 8.5%. All patients relapsed after autologous stem cell transplantation, and brentuximab vedotin exposure varied. Sequencing used peripheral blood mononuclear cells (PBMCs), obtained before the second cycle of nivolumab. These receptors were taken from a human donor with classical Hodgkin lymphoma.

The CDR3 bases are TGTGCCAGCAGCGTAGAGCCCAGACTTCTTAGGGGCCGGGCCTACAATGAGCAGTTCTTC. The encoded protein is CASSVEPRLLRGRAYNEQFF. The genes are TRBV9 and TRBJ2-1, with TRBD1 as a possible D gene (5 bases). V shed 0 bases and J shed 2 bases, with 24 bases lying between them. Per the germline V gene, CDR1 is SGDLS and CDR2 is YYNGEE. CDR3 length: 20 amino acids.

The V and J genes are TRBV11-2 and TRBJ1-1; D unresolved. The CDR3 sequence is 15 residues long. V lost 2 bases to trimming and J lost 1 base, with 11 bases between them. CDR1 SGHAT and CDR2 FQNNGV come from the germline V gene. DNA of the CDR3: TGTGCCAGCAGCTTATATTACGGCGCGAACACTGAAGCTTTCTTT. This sequence encodes CASSLYYGANTEAFF.

This clone occurred once. The gene calls are TRBV7-3 and TRBJ2-1, with D possibly TRBD1 on 6 matching bases. CDR1 SGHTA and CDR2 FQGTGA come from the germline V gene. Trimming stripped 1 base from V and 7 bases from J, with 11 bases between. This CDR3 contains 14 residues. CDR3 in DNA: TGTGCCAGCAGCTTAAGGGGGCTAGGTAATGAGCAGTTCTTC. It specifies CASSLRGLGNEQFF.

V and J are TRBV5-1 and TRBJ2-5, with D perhaps matching TRBD1 (6 bases). The germline CDR1 and CDR2 sequences are SGHRS and YFSETQ. The CDR3 has 15 amino acids. The V end was cut by 0 bases, the J end by 7 bases, with 16 bases between. As DNA, the CDR3 is TGCGCCAGCAGCTTGGCCATAGTACAGGGCGGGACCCAGTACTTC. It specifies CASSLAIVQGGTQYF.

The rearrangement uses TRBV19 and TRBJ1-1, with D possibly matching TRBD1 (5 bases). With 1 base removed from V and 1 base from J, the gap between germline ends came to 16 bases. Germline lookup yields CDR1 LNHDA and CDR2 SQIVND (reference sequence). The CDR3 is 17 residues long. CDR3: CASSIALKGHPNTEAFF. CDR3 in DNA: TGTGCCAGTAGTATAGCTCTTAAAGGACACCCGAACACTGAAGCTTTCTTT.

The V call is TRBV5-1, the J call TRBJ2-1; D gene ambiguous. There are 12 residues in the CDR3. V lost 0 bases, J lost 6 bases, and 4 bases lay in between. CDR1 is SGHRS and CDR2 is YFSETQ in the germline V gene. CDR3 in amino acids: CASSLGANEQFF. In nucleotides, the CDR3 is TGCGCCAGCAGCTTGGGAGCCAATGAGCAGTTCTTC.

This clone was seen just once. The V call is TRBV18, the J call TRBJ2-1; TRBD2 agrees at 11 bases. This CDR3 spans 15 amino acids. Germline trimming cut 3 bases from V and 9 bases from J; bases unmatched to any gene: 7. The V gene's germline CDR1 is KGHSH and CDR2 LQKENI. The DNA of the CDR3 is TGTGCCAGCTCACCGTCACTAGCGGGAGACCTTGAGCAGTTCTTC. Protein sequence: CASSPSLAGDLEQFF.

This chain connects TRBV28 to TRBJ2-2; weak D call: TRBD2 (5 bases). The ends were cut back, 2 bases at V and 4 bases at J, with 11 bases in the middle. The CDR3 covers 15 residues. Germline V gives CDR1 MDHEN, CDR2 SYDVKM. In DNA form, the CDR3 reads TGTGCCAGCAGTTTAGGGAGTGTTTCCACCGGGGAGCTGTTTTTT. Translation gives CASSLGSVSTGELFF. Full variable domain (outside the CDR3, taken from reference TRBV28 and TRBJ2-2): DVKVTQSSRYLVKRTGEKVFLECVQDMDHENMFWYRQDPGLGLRLIYFSYDVKMKEKGDIPEGYSVSREKKERFSLILESASTNQTSMYLCASSLGSVSTGELFFGEGSRLTVL.

CDR3 sequence (DNA): TGTGCCAGCAGCTTGGCAGAGGGGAACTATGGCTACACCTTC. This translates into CASSLAEGNYGYTF. The V and J genes are TRBV5-6 and TRBJ1-2; tentative D call: TRBD1 (5 bases). The V end was cut by 0 bases, the J end by 2 bases, with 8 bases between. This CDR3 region has 14 residues. Germline CDR1 reads SGHDT; CDR2 reads YYEEEE.

The chain joins TRBV7-9 to TRBJ2-2; D is undetermined. Trimming shortened V by 5 bases and J by 5 bases, and 9 bases separated the two germline ends. CDR3 size: 13 residues. Germline V gene lookup returns CDR1 SEHNR and CDR2 FQNEAQ (reference sequence). The CDR3 spells CASSQVPTGELFF. The CDR3 DNA reads TGTGCCAGCAGCCAGGTCCCGACCGGGGAGCTGTTTTTT.

The J gene is TRBJ2-2, the V gene TRBV7-9; the D is unclear. CDR1 is SEHNR, CDR2 FQNEAQ, per germline (reference sequence). V was trimmed by 5 bases and J by 4 bases, leaving 5 bases between them. The CDR3 has 12 amino acids. This CDR3 reads CASSPRTGELFF. CDR3 nucleotide sequence: TGTGCCAGCAGCCCTCGCACCGGGGAGCTGTTTTTT.

This chain joins TRBV18 and TRBJ2-1; 7 positions match TRBD2. V gave up 4 bases and J gave up 6 bases; unmatched junction bases: 3. Germline-derived CDR1 and CDR2 are KGHSH and LQKENI. This CDR3 spans 13 amino acids. CDR3 residues: CASSHGLGNEQFF. CDR3 nucleotide sequence: TGTGCCAGCTCACACGGACTAGGCAATGAGCAGTTCTTC.

The genes are TRBV5-4 and TRBJ2-3; 13 bases agree with TRBD2. The CDR3 extends over 18 amino acids. Germline lookup yields CDR1 SGHNT and CDR2 YYREEE (reference sequence). After removal of 3 bases from V and 6 bases from J, the junction contained 13 bases not matched to a gene. Written as DNA, the CDR3 is TGTGCCAGCAGCTCCCGGACTAGCGGGAGTGGCGTCCACGATACGCAGTATTTT. Its translation: CASSSRTSGSGVHDTQYF. Filled out from reference TRBV5-4 and TRBJ2-3, the complete variable domain reads ETGVTQSPTHLIKTRGQQVTLRCSSQSGHNTVSWYQQALGQGPQFIFQYYREEENGRGNFPPRFSGLQFPNYSSELNVNALELDDSALYLCASSSRTSGSGVHDTQYFGPGTRLTVL.

CDR3: CASSLALGGLLTDTQYF. The CDR3 coding sequence is TGTGCCAGCAGCTTAGCGCTCGGGGGGCTTTTGACAGATACGCAGTATTTT. The chain uses TRBV7-9 and TRBJ2-3, with D possibly TRBD2 on 7 matching bases. Trimming took off 0 bases at V and 3 bases at J, with 16 bases between the two ends. Germline V CDR1 and CDR2: SEHNR, FQNEAQ (reference sequence). The CDR3 totals 17 residues. The variable domain in full, with the rest retrieved from reference TRBV7-9 and TRBJ2-3, is DTGVSQNPRHKITKRGQNVTFRCDPISEHNRLYWYRQTLGQGPEFLTYFQNEAQLEKSRLLSDRFSAERPKGSFSTLEIQRTEQGDSAMYLCASSLALGGLLTDTQYFGPGTRLTVL.

The chain joins TRBV7-2 to TRBJ2-1; 8 bases line up with TRBD2. The CDR3 runs to 15 residues. V shed 6 bases, J shed 2 bases, and the junction held 6 bases outside the gene matches. The germline gives CDR1 SGHTA, CDR2 FQGNSA. The CDR3 loop reads CASRPGLVPYNEQFF. The CDR3 DNA follows: TGTGCCAGCAGACCGGGACTAGTACCCTACAATGAGCAGTTCTTC.

A single count supports this clone. The chain employs TRBV15 and TRBJ1-4; D not certain. The CDR3 extends over 15 amino acids. V was trimmed by 0 bases and J by 11 bases, leaving 16 bases between them. Germline V CDR1 and CDR2: LNHNV, YYDKDF (reference sequence). The CDR3 sequence: CATSRERTNRDKLFF. The CDR3 bases are TGTGCCACCAGCAGAGAAAGGACGAATAGGGATAAACTGTTTTTT.

The chain couples TRBV20-1 to TRBJ2-3; no firm D call. This CDR3 comprises 10 residues. Deletions cut 8 bases from V and 3 bases from J, with 6 bases between. CDR1 is DFQATT, CDR2 SNEGSKA, per germline (reference sequence). CDR3 DNA: TGCAGTATACGGACAGATACGCAGTATTTT. Translated, it gives CSIRTDTQYF.

The chain combines TRBV7-6 with TRBJ2-5; 9 bases are a match to TRBD1. V was clipped by 6 bases and J by 4 bases; unmatched bases: 6. The CDR3 loop spans 14 amino acids. Germline assignment: CDR1 SGHVS and CDR2 FNYEAQ. CDR3 nucleotide sequence: TGTGCCAGCAGTGACACAGGGGGCGCAGAGACCCAGTACTTC. It codes for CASSDTGGAETQYF.

CDR3 nucleotides: TGTGCCAGCAGCTTGGACCAGGGACAGGGGATGAACGAGCAGTACTTC. Amino acids: CASSLDQGQGMNEQYF. This rearrangement joins TRBV7-9 to TRBJ2-7; 10 bases align to TRBD1. The V and J ends lost 3 bases and 5 bases, in that order; junction bases with no gene match: 10. This CDR3 is built from 16 residues. Germline lookup yields CDR1 SEHNR and CDR2 FQNEAQ (reference sequence).

The chain joins TRBV5-6 to TRBJ2-3; TRBD2 aligns across 8 bases. This CDR3 spans 16 amino acids. Trimming removed 0 bases from V and 4 bases from J; junction bases left unmatched: 7. The germline gives CDR1 SGHDT, CDR2 YYEEEE. The DNA for the CDR3 is TGTGCCAGCAGCTTGGAGGGACTAGAGTTTCCAGATACGCAGTATTTT. Its translation: CASSLEGLEFPDTQYF.

This chain links TRBV5-1 with TRBJ2-4; perhaps D is TRBD1 or TRBD2 (5 bases each). The V gene's germline CDR1 is SGHRS and CDR2 YFSETQ. The CDR3 spans 13 residues. V lost 0 bases and J 7 bases, leaving 8 bases between the germline ends. The CDR3 protein is CASSLDGDNIQYF. DNA of the CDR3: TGCGCCAGCAGCTTGGACGGGGACAACATTCAGTACTTC.

A single count supports this clone. The chain couples TRBV28 to TRBJ2-2; D remains ambiguous. Germline V lookup: CDR1 MDHEN, CDR2 SYDVKM. This CDR3 comprises 14 residues. Trimming removed 5 bases at V and 6 bases at J, with 13 bases between. The CDR3 DNA is TGTGCCAGCAGTCAAACACCTCAGGCCGGGGAGCTGTTTTTT. Its translation: CASSQTPQAGELFF. The whole variable domain, remainder taken from reference TRBV28 and TRBJ2-2, is DVKVTQSSRYLVKRTGEKVFLECVQDMDHENMFWYRQDPGLGLRLIYFSYDVKMKEKGDIPEGYSVSREKKERFSLILESASTNQTSMYLCASSQTPQAGELFFGEGSRLTVL.

CDR3 DNA sequence: TGTGCCAGCTCACCTTATTTTGTGACAGGGGGCCAAGAGACCCAGTACTTC. Translating gives CASSPYFVTGGQETQYF. The chain carries TRBV18 and TRBJ2-5; 9 bases are shared with TRBD1. CDR1 and CDR2 (germline): KGHSH, LQKENI. The CDR3 spans 17 residues. V was clipped by 3 bases and J by 1 base; unmatched bases: 9.

This clone was seen a single time. The chain has TRBV18 and TRBJ1-3, with D perhaps matching TRBD1 (5 bases). The CDR3 has 18 residues. V gave up 3 bases and J gave up 0 bases, with 18 bases separating them. The V gene's germline CDR1 is KGHSH and CDR2 LQKENI. CDR3 sequence reads: CASSPGPGTIGSGNTIYF. The CDR3 coding sequence is TGTGCCAGCTCACCGGGACCAGGGACCATCGGCTCTGGAAACACCATATATTTT.

The rearrangement uses TRBV21-1 and TRBJ2-1; the D call of TRBD2 is as the table states it, not checked on the DNA. TRBV21-1 is termed a pseudogene. CDR3 length: 16 amino acids. The DNA of the CDR3 is TGTGCCAGTCCTCACTCCGGGGACTATTCCTACAATGAGCAGTTCTTC. Its protein is CASPHSGDYSYNEQFF.

The chain joins TRBV5-1 to TRBJ1-2; 7 bases map to TRBD1. J was trimmed by 4 bases and V by 4 bases; bases with no gene match: 13. The CDR3 is made up of 16 amino acids. Germline lookup yields CDR1 SGHRS and CDR2 YFSETQ. The CDR3 protein is CASSILDRPGSYGYTF. The CDR3 DNA reads as TGCGCCAGCAGCATACTGGACAGGCCGGGGAGCTATGGCTACACCTTC. Using reference TRBV5-1 and TRBJ1-2 for the parts outside the CDR3, the full variable domain is KAGVTQTPRYLIKTRGQQVTLSCSPISGHRSVSWYQQTPGQGLQFLFEYFSETQRNKGNFPGRFSGRQFSNSRSEMNVSTLELGDSALYLCASSILDRPGSYGYTFGSGTRLTVV.

The gene calls are TRBV4-2 and TRBJ1-5, with 7 bases that match TRBD1. The CDR3 sequence is 16 residues long. Unmatched junction bases numbered 8, after V lost 3 bases and J lost 3 bases. Germline V gene sequence: CDR1 LGHNA, CDR2 YNFKEQ. In DNA, the CDR3 is TGTGCCAGCAGCCAGAAAGACCAGGGGGTCAATCAGCCCCAGCATTTT. Its protein is CASSQKDQGVNQPQHF.

The V gene is TRBV11-2, the J gene TRBJ2-1; TRBD2 matches at 7 bases. V lost 3 bases, J lost 4 bases, and 9 bases stayed unmatched. Germline V gene lookup returns CDR1 SGHAT and CDR2 FQNNGV. The length of the CDR3 is 16 residues. CDR3 coding DNA: TGTGCCAGCAGCTTCCCCGGGACTACACCGTACAATGAGCAGTTCTTC. Its protein is CASSFPGTTPYNEQFF. Full variable domain (rest looked up from reference TRBV11-2 and TRBJ2-1): EAGVAQSPRYKIIEKRQSVAFWCNPISGHATLYWYQQILGQGPKLLIQFQNNGVVDDSQLPKDRFSAERLKGVDSTLKIQPAKLEDSAVYLCASSFPGTTPYNEQFFGPGTRLTVL.

This clone appeared a single time. The genes are TRBV6-5 and TRBJ1-1; D is undetermined. This CDR3 has 13 residues. The V end lost 6 bases, the J end lost 4 bases, and 12 bases lay between the germline ends. CDR1 MNHEY and CDR2 SVGAGI come from the germline V gene. CDR3 bases: TGTGCCAGCAGCCGACCCCCAACCACTGAAGCTTTCTTT. Amino acid sequence: CASSRPPTTEAFF.

V usage is TRBV14 and J usage is TRBJ1-6; a possible D gene is TRBD1 (6 bases). V was clipped by 7 bases and J by 11 bases, with 15 bases between them. The CDR3 is 13 residues long. The germline gives CDR1 SGHDN, CDR2 FVKESK. The DNA for the CDR3 is TGTGCCAGCACCAGGGGTGCTGGGGCACCCCTCCACTTT. This codes for CASTRGAGAPLHF.

The rearrangement links TRBV6-1 to TRBJ1-5; TRBD1 might be the D (5 bases). The V gene lost 0 bases and the J gene lost 2 bases, with 8 bases spanning the gap. The germline CDR1 and CDR2 sequences are MNHNS and SASEGT. The CDR3 contains 15 residues. The CDR3 loop reads CASSEAGEGNQPQHF. The CDR3, as DNA: TGTGCCAGCAGTGAAGCAGGGGAAGGCAATCAGCCCCAGCATTTT.

The V gene is TRBV28, the J gene TRBJ1-2; 7 nucleotides match TRBD1. Per germline, CDR1 MDHEN and CDR2 SYDVKM. Germline trimming cut 7 bases from V and 0 bases from J; bases unmatched to any gene: 8. CDR3 length equals 15 residues. In DNA, the CDR3 is TGTGCCAGCATTCGACAGGGAACCACTAACTATGGCTACACCTTC. Protein sequence: CASIRQGTTNYGYTF.